These T cell receptor beta chains were read from a single sample in a study of spatial heterogeneity in lung cancer. TCRdb reanalysed the 5' RACE reads using MiXCR and keeps one entry per CDR3 protein. The repertoire holds tens of thousands of distinct CDR3 sequences, roughly 5.5% seen once, with around 28% in the top ten. This specimen was PBMCs, taken at surgery. The receptors stem from a female donor with early-stage non-small cell lung cancer. CDR3s include the opening cysteine and the closing phenylalanine or tryptophan. Fields, in order: CDR3 DNA, CDR3 protein, J gene, V gene, D gene, clone size. D genes are given only for firm matches. A clone size is listed for some rows: how often the clone was seen (once, few, many), or a class if it is expanded.

DNA: TGTGCCACCAGTGATTATGGTCCTGTAGGGATCACAGATACGCAGTATTTT; CDR3: CATSDYGPVGITDTQYF; J: TRBJ2-3; V: TRBV24-1; D: .; size: many
DNA: TGCAGTGCTAGAAGGGGGCGCGGGGTTTGGTCACCCCTCCACTTT; CDR3: CSARRGRGVWSPLHF; J: TRBJ1-6; V: TRBV20-1; D: TRBD1; size: many
DNA: TGTGCCAGCAGTTTTGCCGGGAGAGGGGCCTACAATGAGCAGTTCTTC; CDR3: CASSFAGRGAYNEQFF; J: TRBJ2-1; V: TRBV28; D: .; size: few
DNA: TGTGCCAGCAGCTTGGGACGGCGGGGAGATTCACCCCTCCACTTT; CDR3: CASSLGRRGDSPLHF; J: TRBJ1-6; V: TRBV5-6; D: .; size: many
DNA: TGTGCCAGCAGCCCCCAGGGGGGTGGTCAGCCCCAGCATTTT; CDR3: CASSPQGGGQPQHF; J: TRBJ1-5; V: TRBV7-8; D: TRBD1; size: many
DNA: TGCGCCAGCAGCTTACATACGACAGATACGCAGTATTTT; CDR3: CASSLHTTDTQYF; J: TRBJ2-3; V: TRBV5-1; D: .; size: .
DNA: TGTGCCAGCAGTCGCGGACGCAATGAGCAGTTCTTC; CDR3: CASSRGRNEQFF; J: TRBJ2-1; V: TRBV27; D: .; size: .
DNA: TGTGCCAGCAGGCCCGAGGGCACCGGGGAGCTGTTTTTT; CDR3: CASRPEGTGELFF; J: TRBJ2-2; V: TRBV6-6; D: .; size: many
DNA: TGTGCCAGCAGCTTTCGCAGGGGCACAGATACGCAGTATTTT; CDR3: CASSFRRGTDTQYF; J: TRBJ2-3; V: TRBV5-8; D: .; size: many
DNA: TGTGCCAGCAGCCCCGAGGGACAGGGGATGAGGACTGAAGCTTTCTTT; CDR3: CASSPEGQGMRTEAFF; J: TRBJ1-1; V: TRBV9; D: TRBD1; size: many
DNA: TGTGCCAGCAGCCTTGGACCAGTTCAGCCCCAGCATTTT; CDR3: CASSLGPVQPQHF; J: TRBJ1-5; V: TRBV7-2; D: .; size: many
DNA: TGTGCCAGCAGCAAAAGGGGGGGATTAAATGAAAAACTGTTTTTT; CDR3: CASSKRGGLNEKLFF; J: TRBJ1-4; V: TRBV21-1; D: .; size: many
DNA: TGCAGTGCTGATACAGGGGTCTCTGAAGCTTTCTTT; CDR3: CSADTGVSEAFF; J: TRBJ1-1; V: TRBV20-1; D: TRBD1; size: many
DNA: TGTGCCAGCAGTTTGGGACTACGATACACCGGGGAGCTGTTTTTT; CDR3: CASSLGLRYTGELFF; J: TRBJ2-2; V: TRBV12-3/TRBV12-4; D: TRBD2; size: many
DNA: TGCGCCAGCAGCCAAGATCGGCTCTATGGCTACACCTTC; CDR3: CASSQDRLYGYTF; J: TRBJ1-2; V: TRBV4-3; D: .; size: few
DNA: TGTGCCAGCAGCAAGGGACAGGGAAACACCGGGGAGCTGTTTTTT; CDR3: CASSKGQGNTGELFF; J: TRBJ2-2; V: TRBV12-3/TRBV12-4; D: TRBD1; size: many
DNA: TGTGCCAGCAGCCCACGGGGGTCTCGTAACACCGGGGAGCTGTTTTTT; CDR3: CASSPRGSRNTGELFF; J: TRBJ2-2; V: TRBV9; D: .; size: many
DNA: TGTGCCAGCACTAACGGACTGCAAGAGACCCAGTACTTC; CDR3: CASTNGLQETQYF; J: TRBJ2-5; V: TRBV18; D: .; size: .
DNA: TGCGCCAGCAGCTTGAGCCTAGCTCAAGAGACCCAGTACTTC; CDR3: CASSLSLAQETQYF; J: TRBJ2-5; V: TRBV5-1; D: .; size: many
DNA: TGCGCCAGCAGCTTGGTTCAGGGGTCTGGGGCCAACGTCCTGACTTTC; CDR3: CASSLVQGSGANVLTF; J: TRBJ2-6; V: TRBV5-1; D: .; size: .
DNA: TGTGCCAGCAGTTACTCCCCCCCTGGAAGTACAGGGACCCAGTACTTC; CDR3: CASSYSPPGSTGTQYF; J: TRBJ2-5; V: TRBV6-5; D: .; size: .
DNA: TGTGCCAGCAGTTTTACAGGGGGGGATCAGCCCCAGCATTTT; CDR3: CASSFTGGDQPQHF; J: TRBJ1-5; V: TRBV12-3/TRBV12-4; D: TRBD1; size: many
DNA: TGTGCCAGCAGCCCCCGGTTTGTTTCACCCCTCCACTTT; CDR3: CASSPRFVSPLHF; J: TRBJ1-6; V: TRBV7-9; D: .; size: many
DNA: TGTGCCAGCTCACCTCGGACAGGGTCCACTGAAGCTTTCTTT; CDR3: CASSPRTGSTEAFF; J: TRBJ1-1; V: TRBV18; D: TRBD1; size: many
DNA: TGTGCCAGCAGTTACAGGGGGATTGAAGATACGCAGTATTTT; CDR3: CASSYRGIEDTQYF; J: TRBJ2-3; V: TRBV6-5; D: .; size: many
DNA: TGTGCCAGCAGCCCACGGGACAGGGGAGCTGAAGCTTTCTTT; CDR3: CASSPRDRGAEAFF; J: TRBJ1-1; V: TRBV7-2; D: TRBD1; size: many
DNA: TGTGCCAGCCGGCCCTCCTATAATTCACCCCTCCACTTT; CDR3: CASRPSYNSPLHF; J: TRBJ1-6; V: TRBV6-5; D: .; size: many
DNA: TGTGCCAGCAGCTTGACTAGCGGGACCTACAATGAGCAGTTCTTC; CDR3: CASSLTSGTYNEQFF; J: TRBJ2-1; V: TRBV7-2; D: TRBD2; size: .
DNA: TGCAGTGCCCCAGACCCGAGAGCGGGACAGGGCTATGGCTACACCTTC; CDR3: CSAPDPRAGQGYGYTF; J: TRBJ1-2; V: TRBV20-1; D: TRBD1; size: few
DNA: TGCGCCAGCAGCCCAGGTAAAGGGTGGAACAATGAGCAGTTCTTC; CDR3: CASSPGKGWNNEQFF; J: TRBJ2-1; V: TRBV4-1; D: .; size: many
DNA: TGTGCCAGCAGCTTTTCGGGGGCCGATGAGACCCAGTACTTC; CDR3: CASSFSGADETQYF; J: TRBJ2-5; V: TRBV7-2; D: .; size: many
DNA: TGTGCCTGGAGTGAGGGGACAACCGAAACGCAGCCCCAGCATTTT; CDR3: CAWSEGTTETQPQHF; J: TRBJ1-5; V: TRBV30; D: .; size: .
DNA: TGTGCCAGCAGTCGCGACAGTCCTAATGAAAAACTGTTTTTT; CDR3: CASSRDSPNEKLFF; J: TRBJ1-4; V: TRBV12-3/TRBV12-4; D: .; size: many
DNA: TGCGCCAGCAGCTTGTCGCCAGCGGGGACCGGGGAGCTGTTTTTT; CDR3: CASSLSPAGTGELFF; J: TRBJ2-2; V: TRBV5-1; D: TRBD2; size: many
DNA: TGTGCCAGCAGTTACGGCAGGTACAATGAGCAGTTCTTC; CDR3: CASSYGRYNEQFF; J: TRBJ2-1; V: TRBV6-2/TRBV6-3; D: .; size: medium-sized
DNA: TGTGCCAGTAGGACACAGGACTCTAACTATGGCTACACCTTC; CDR3: CASRTQDSNYGYTF; J: TRBJ1-2; V: TRBV19; D: .; size: .
DNA: TGCGCCAGCAGTTCGACAGGAGCGACCATGAACACTGAAGCTTTCTTT; CDR3: CASSSTGATMNTEAFF; J: TRBJ1-1; V: TRBV5-1; D: .; size: many